This T cell receptor (beta chain) was sequenced in a study of T cell responses to AZD1222 COVID-19 vaccine. The study, taken as a whole, reports: Clonal diversity was possibly underestimated, and white British individuals and females predominated among donors. Dominant CD4 TCR responses targeted spike regions 160-218 and 743-854.

This CDR3 is built from 15 residues. CDR1 is SGDLS and CDR2 is YYNGEE in the germline V gene. Deletions cut 3 bases from V and 2 bases from J, with 14 bases between. Using immunoSEQ multiplex PCR, the repertoire was profiled, and TCRdb retains in-frame clones only, with some absent. This sample has 90,000 to 120,000 clones, with 90% to 95% found just once. In regard to this clone: Antigen unknown.

The chain carries TRBV9 and TRBJ1-1; D call uncertain. The clonotype comes from an adult in good health. This specimen consisted of peripheral blood, obtained on day 0 of AZD1222 vaccination. CDR3 DNA: TGTGCCAGCAGCGGAGACCGGACTGATAACACTGAAGCTTTCTTT. Translating it yields CASSGDRTDNTEAFF.